Following are 10 T cell receptor beta chains from one sample sequenced in a study of identical twins. MiXCR was run by TCRdb on the 5' RACE reads, yielding one entry per CDR3 protein. The sample contains approximately 680,000 distinct CDR3 sequences, around 7.4% of which appear only once. These data also formed part of another study, on yellow fever vaccine responses in identical twins.

The sample taken for sequencing was PBMCs. The source is a woman aged 18-30 years in good health.

This clonotype was observed at least ten times. This sequence joins TRBV3-1 and TRBJ2-1, with 7 bases aligning to TRBD2. Trimming took 4 bases from V and 6 from J; bases not matched to a gene: 3. CDR3 size: 13 residues. CDR1 and CDR2 from the germline V gene are LGHDT and YNNKEL (reference sequence). Here the CDR3 reads CASSRAGINEQFF. CDR3 nucleotide sequence: TGTGCCAGCAGCCGAGCGGGAATCAATGAGCAGTTCTTC.

Ten or more counts support this clonotype. CDR3 in DNA: TGTGCCAGCAGTTCCCCAGGGGTCTATGGCTACACCTTC. Its protein product is CASSSPGVYGYTF. The rearrangement uses TRBV6-5 and TRBJ1-2, with TRBD1 as a possible D gene (6 bases). The CDR3 covers 13 residues. Germline-derived CDR1 and CDR2 are MNHEY and SVGAGI. The ends were cut back, 4 bases at V and 4 bases at J, with 10 bases in the middle.

This clonotype was seen only a few times. This chain connects TRBV20-1 to TRBJ1-5; tentatively, D is TRBD1 (5 bases). V was shortened by 4 bases and J by 4 bases, with 8 bases between the two germline ends. This CDR3 region has 12 residues. Germline values: CDR1 DFQATT, CDR2 SNEGSKA (reference sequence). CDR3 sequence (DNA): TGCAGTGCTAAGGGACCTAATCAGCCCCAGCATTTT. The encoded protein is CSAKGPNQPQHF.

A few counts support this clonotype. The CDR3 coding sequence is TGCAGTGCTACAAAGGACGGCTTGAACACTGAAGCTTTCTTT. It codes for CSATKDGLNTEAFF. The chain uses TRBV20-1 and TRBJ1-1, with unresolved D. V lost 4 bases and J 0 bases, leaving 12 bases between the germline ends. The CDR3 length is 14 residues. Germline CDR1 DFQATT, CDR2 SNEGSKA (reference sequence).

Only a few counts were recorded for this clonotype. This chain joins TRBV25-1 and TRBJ2-6, with a tentative D call TRBD2 (5 bases). The CDR3 sequence is 17 residues long. The germline V gene encodes CDR1 MGHDK and CDR2 SYGVNS. The V and J ends lost 1 base and 1 base respectively, with 11 bases between them. The CDR3 loop is CASSEFGGLSGANVLTF. In DNA, the CDR3 is TGTGCCAGCAGTGAATTCGGAGGTCTATCTGGGGCCAACGTCCTGACTTTC.

The V and J genes are TRBV9 and TRBJ2-3; D gene uncertain. The CDR3 covers 15 residues. Trimming left V 3 bases short and J 0 bases short, with 11 bases between. The germline V gene has CDR1 SGDLS and CDR2 YYNGEE. CDR3 in amino acids: CASSARDASTDTQYF. The CDR3 DNA follows: TGTGCCAGCAGCGCCCGAGACGCTAGCACAGATACGCAGTATTTT.

This clonotype was observed many times. The J gene is TRBJ1-5, the V gene TRBV12-3 or TRBV12-4; tentative D call: TRBD1 (6 bases). This CDR3 is built from 14 residues. The V end lost 5 bases, the J end lost 6 bases, and 14 bases lay between the germline ends. The CDR3 sequence is CASSTNTGRQPQHF. The DNA of the CDR3 is TGTGCCAGCAGTACCAACACAGGGCGTCAGCCCCAGCATTTT.

The table lists this clonotype with many counts. The chain has TRBV6-1 and TRBJ1-1, with 7 bases identical to TRBD1. Germline V lookup: CDR1 MNHNS, CDR2 SASEGT. The CDR3 runs 14 residues. The J segment lost 5 bases and the V segment lost 7 bases, leaving 10 bases of the junction unmatched. CDR3 residues: CASTPGQGGTEAFF. In DNA, the CDR3 is TGTGCCAGCACCCCCGGCCAGGGGGGGACTGAAGCTTTCTTT.

The chain couples TRBV5-1 to TRBJ2-7, with D unclear. CDR3 length: 14 amino acids. V gave up 1 base and J gave up 3 bases, with 11 bases separating them. Germline V gives CDR1 SGHRS, CDR2 YFSETQ. The DNA of the CDR3 is TGCGCCAGCAGCTTGTCGGCCGGCCTCTACGAGCAGTACGTC. It is translated as CASSLSAGLYEQYV.

This clonotype showed up just a few times. The CDR3 sequence is CASRRDRASLNEQFF. The CDR3 nucleotides read TGTGCCAGCAGGCGAGACAGGGCGTCCCTCAATGAGCAGTTCTTC. The rearrangement links TRBV12-3 or TRBV12-4 to TRBJ2-1; TRBD1 matches at 7 bases. Trimming cost V 6 bases and J 6 bases; bases outside gene matches: 11. The CDR3 length is 15 residues.